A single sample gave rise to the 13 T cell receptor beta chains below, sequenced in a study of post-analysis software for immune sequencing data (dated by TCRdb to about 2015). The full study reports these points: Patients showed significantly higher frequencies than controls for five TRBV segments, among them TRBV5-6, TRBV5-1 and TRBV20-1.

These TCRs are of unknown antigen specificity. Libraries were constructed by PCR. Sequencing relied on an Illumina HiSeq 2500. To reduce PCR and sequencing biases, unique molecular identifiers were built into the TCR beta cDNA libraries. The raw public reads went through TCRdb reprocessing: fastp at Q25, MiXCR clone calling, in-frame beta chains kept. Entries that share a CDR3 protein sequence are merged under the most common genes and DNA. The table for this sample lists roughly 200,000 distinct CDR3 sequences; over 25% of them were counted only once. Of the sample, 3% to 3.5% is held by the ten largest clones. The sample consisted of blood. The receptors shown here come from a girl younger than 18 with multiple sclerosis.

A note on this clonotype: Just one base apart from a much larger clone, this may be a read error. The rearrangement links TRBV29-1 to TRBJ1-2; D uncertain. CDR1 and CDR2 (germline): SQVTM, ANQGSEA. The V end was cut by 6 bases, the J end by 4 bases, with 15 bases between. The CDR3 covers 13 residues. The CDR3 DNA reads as TGCAGCGTGGGTGGAGGTCGGGGCTATGGCTACACCTTC. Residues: CSVGGGRGYGYTF.

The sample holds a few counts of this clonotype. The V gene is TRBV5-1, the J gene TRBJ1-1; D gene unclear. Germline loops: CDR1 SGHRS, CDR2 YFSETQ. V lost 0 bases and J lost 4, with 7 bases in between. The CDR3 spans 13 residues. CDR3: CASSLVVGTEAFF. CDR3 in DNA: TGCGCCAGCAGCTTGGTGGTTGGCACTGAAGCTTTCTTT.

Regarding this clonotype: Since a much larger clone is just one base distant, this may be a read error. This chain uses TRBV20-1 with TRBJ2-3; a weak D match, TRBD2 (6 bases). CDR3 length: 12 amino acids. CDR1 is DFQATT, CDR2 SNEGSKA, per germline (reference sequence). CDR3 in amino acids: CSTSRLGDTQYF. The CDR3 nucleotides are TGCAGTACTAGCAGGTTGGGAGATACGCAGTATTTT.

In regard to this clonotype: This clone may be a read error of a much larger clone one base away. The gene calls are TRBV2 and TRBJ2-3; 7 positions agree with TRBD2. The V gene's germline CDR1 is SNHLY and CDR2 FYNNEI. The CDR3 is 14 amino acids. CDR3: CTSSGGGSTDTQYF. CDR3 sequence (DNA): TGTACCAGCAGTGGCGGGGGAAGCACAGATACGCAGTATTTT.

The CDR3 DNA sequence: TGTGCCAGCAATACAGGGGGTTTGGACTGGGCTTTCTTT. It translates to CASNTGGLDWAFF. The gene calls are TRBV12-3 or TRBV12-4 and TRBJ1-1, with TRBD1 matching over 8 bases. The CDR3 length is 13 residues. V trimming: 7 bases; J trimming: 11 bases; junction bases outside the gene matches: 12.

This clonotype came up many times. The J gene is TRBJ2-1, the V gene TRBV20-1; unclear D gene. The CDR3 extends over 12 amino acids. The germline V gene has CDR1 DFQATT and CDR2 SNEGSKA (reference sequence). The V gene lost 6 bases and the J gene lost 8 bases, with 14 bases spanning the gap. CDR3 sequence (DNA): TGCAGTGCCTCACGAACCCACGATGAGCAGTTCTTC. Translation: CSASRTHDEQFF.

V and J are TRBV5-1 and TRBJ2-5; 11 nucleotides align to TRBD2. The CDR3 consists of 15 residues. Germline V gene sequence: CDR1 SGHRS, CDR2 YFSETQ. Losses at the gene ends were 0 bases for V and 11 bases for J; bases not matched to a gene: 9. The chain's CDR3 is CASSLGLAGPNEQYF. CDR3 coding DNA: TGCGCCAGCAGCTTGGGACTAGCGGGGCCGAATGAGCAGTACTTC.

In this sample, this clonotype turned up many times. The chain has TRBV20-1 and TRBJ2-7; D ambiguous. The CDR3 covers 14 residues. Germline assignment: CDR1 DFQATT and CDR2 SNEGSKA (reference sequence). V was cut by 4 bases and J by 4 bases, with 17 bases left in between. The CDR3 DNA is TGCAGTGCTAAGATCCCGGACCCCCCATACGAGCAGTACTTC. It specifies CSAKIPDPPYEQYF.

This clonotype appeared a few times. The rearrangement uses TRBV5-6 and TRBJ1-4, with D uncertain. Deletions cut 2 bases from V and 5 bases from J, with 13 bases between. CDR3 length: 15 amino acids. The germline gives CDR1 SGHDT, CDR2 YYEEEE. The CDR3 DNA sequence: TGTGCCAGCAGCTTATTACCCGGCTGGAATGAAAAACTGTTTTTT. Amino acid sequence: CASSLLPGWNEKLFF.

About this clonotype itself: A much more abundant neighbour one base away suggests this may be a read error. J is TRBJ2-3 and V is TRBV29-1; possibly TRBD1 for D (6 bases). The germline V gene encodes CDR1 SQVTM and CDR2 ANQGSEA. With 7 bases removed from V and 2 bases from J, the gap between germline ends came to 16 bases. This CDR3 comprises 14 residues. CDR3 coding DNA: TGCAGCGCTGCAGGGCAGGGGCCCACAGATACGCAGTATTTT. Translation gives CSAAGQGPTDTQYF.

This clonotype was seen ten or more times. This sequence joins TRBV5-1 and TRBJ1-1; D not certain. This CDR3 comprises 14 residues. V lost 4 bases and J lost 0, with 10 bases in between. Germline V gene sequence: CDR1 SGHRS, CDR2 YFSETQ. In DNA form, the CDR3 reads TGCGCCAGCAGCCTGATCGAGGTGAACACTGAAGCTTTCTTT. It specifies CASSLIEVNTEAFF.

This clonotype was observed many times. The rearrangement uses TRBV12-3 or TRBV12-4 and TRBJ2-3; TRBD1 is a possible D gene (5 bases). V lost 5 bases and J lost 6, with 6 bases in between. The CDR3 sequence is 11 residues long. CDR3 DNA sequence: TGTGCCAGCAGTCGACAGGATACGCAGTATTTT. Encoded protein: CASSRQDTQYF.

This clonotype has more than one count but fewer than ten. Written as DNA, the CDR3 is TGTGCCAGCAGCCACTCCGGGACAGGGAAAAATTATGGCTACACCTTC. Its protein is CASSHSGTGKNYGYTF. The rearrangement uses TRBV4-2 and TRBJ1-2, with TRBD1 matching 9 bases. V shed 3 bases, J shed 5 bases, and the junction held 10 bases outside the gene matches. CDR3 length: 16 residues. CDR1 is LGHNA and CDR2 is YNFKEQ in the germline V gene.